The rows below give T cell receptor beta chains drawn from one sample of a study of shared clonotypes between healthy human individuals. Assay used: immunoSEQ multiplex PCR; TCRdb lists only in-frame clones, some missing. The sample carries roughly 1 million clones, about 77% recorded once. Sample: memory CD4+ T cells sorted from blood. These receptors all come from a man aged 18 to 29 in good health. CDR3s include the opening cysteine and the closing phenylalanine or tryptophan. The D gene is left open where the match is weak. Only some rows state a clone size, as once, few, many or a class for expanded clones.

D,size,J,V,DNA,CDR3
TRBD1,few,TRBJ1-5,TRBV19,TGTGCCAGTAGTATTTGGGACAGGGCCAATCAGCCCCAGCATTTT,CASSIWDRANQPQHF
.,.,TRBJ2-5,TRBV12-5,TGTGCTAGTGGTATAGATGTGGAGACCCAGTACTTC,CASGIDVETQYF
TRBD2,few,TRBJ2-3,TRBV7-6,TGTGCCAGCAGCTTACTGGGACTAGTCACAGATACGCAGTATTTT,CASSLLGLVTDTQYF
.,.,TRBJ1-1,TRBV14,TGTGCCAGCAGCCAGCGGTCAGGGTGGGACACTGAAGCTTTCTTT,CASSQRSGWDTEAFF
.,.,TRBJ2-1,TRBV7-3,TGTGCCAGCAGCTTAAGCCGGGCCCGGGGGAATGAGCAGTTCTTC,CASSLSRARGNEQFF
.,.,TRBJ2-7,TRBV13,TGTGCCAGCAGCTGGCAAGGGGGCTACGAGCAGTACTTC,CASSWQGGYEQYF
.,.,TRBJ1-4,TRBV5-1,TGCGCCAGCAGCTTCAGGGAAAAACTGTTTTTT,CASSFREKLFF
TRBD1,.,TRBJ2-5,TRBV7-9,TGTGCCAGCAGGCAGACAGGGGTCCAAGGGTCAGGGACCCAGTACTTC,CASRQTGVQGSGTQYF
TRBD2,.,TRBJ2-1,TRBV5-1,TGCGCCAGCAGCGGGACTAGCGGGAGGGCCTTTTATGAGCAGTTCTTC,CASSGTSGRAFYEQFF
.,many,TRBJ1-1,TRBV2,TGTGCCAGCACCGAAGGTGGGGGAGGCGTCGCTGAAGCTTTCTTT,CASTEGGGGVAEAFF
.,.,TRBJ1-1,TRBV6-4,TGTGCCAGCAGTAATAGAACAGGGACCAGCACTGAAGCTTTCTTT,CASSNRTGTSTEAFF
.,once,TRBJ2-7,TRBV18,TGTGCCAGCTCACCACTCACGGCGGGGAACAGCTACGAGCAGTACTTC,CASSPLTAGNSYEQYF
TRBD1,.,TRBJ1-6,TRBV2,TGTGCCAGCAGTGAAGGGGACAGGGCGGGATCACCCCTCCACTTT,CASSEGDRAGSPLHF
.,many,TRBJ2-7,TRBV4-3,TGCGCCAGCAGCCAAGATAGGGCTGGGTTTTACGAGCAGTACTTC,CASSQDRAGFYEQYF
TRBD2,many,TRBJ2-3,TRBV6-4,TGTGCCAGCAGTGACGGGACTAGCGGGGCAGATACGCAGTATTTT,CASSDGTSGADTQYF